This note documents a single TCR beta chain sequence. Clones were sequenced by immunoSEQ multiplex PCR, and TCRdb holds only the in-frame ones, with some missing. The table includes roughly 720,000 clones, about 90% detected once. There are 14 residues in the CDR3. V lost 0 bases and J 3 bases, leaving 7 bases between the germline ends. Germline V gene lookup returns CDR1 SGHKS and CDR2 YYEKEE (reference sequence). This record comes from a study of shared clonotypes between healthy human individuals. The sample consisted of memory CD8+ T cells from PBMCs. Subset specified: CD45RO+ cells pooled with CCR7-negative TemRA cells. The sequence derives from a man younger than 30 in good health. Some clones in this sample may be carry-over from other donors' samples. This chain uses TRBV5-5 with TRBJ1-5; D is ambiguous. The CDR3 coding sequence is TGTGCCAGCAGCTTGGATTTGACCAATCAGCCCCAGCATTTT. Translating gives CASSLDLTNQPQHF.